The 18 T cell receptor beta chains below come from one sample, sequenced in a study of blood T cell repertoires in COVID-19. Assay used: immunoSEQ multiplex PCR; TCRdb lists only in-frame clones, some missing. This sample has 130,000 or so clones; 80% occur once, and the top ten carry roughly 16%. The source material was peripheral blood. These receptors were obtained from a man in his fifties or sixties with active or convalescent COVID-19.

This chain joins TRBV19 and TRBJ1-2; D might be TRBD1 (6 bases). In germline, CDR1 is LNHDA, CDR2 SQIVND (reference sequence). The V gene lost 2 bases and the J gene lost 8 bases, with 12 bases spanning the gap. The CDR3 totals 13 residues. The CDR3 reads CASSIPGERGYTF. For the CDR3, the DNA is TGTGCCAGTAGTATACCAGGGGAGAGAGGCTACACCTTC.

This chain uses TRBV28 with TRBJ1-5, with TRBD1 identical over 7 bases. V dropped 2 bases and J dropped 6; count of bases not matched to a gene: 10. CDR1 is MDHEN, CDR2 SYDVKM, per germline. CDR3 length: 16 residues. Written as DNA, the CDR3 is TGTGCCAGCAGTTTAGCTCGACAGGGCGCAGGTCAGCCCCAGCATTTT. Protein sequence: CASSLARQGAGQPQHF.

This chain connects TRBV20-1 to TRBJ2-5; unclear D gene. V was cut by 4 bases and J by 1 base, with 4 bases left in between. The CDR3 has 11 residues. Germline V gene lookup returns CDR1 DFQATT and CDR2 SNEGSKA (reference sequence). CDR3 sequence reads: CSATIQETQYF. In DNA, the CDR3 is TGCAGTGCTACTATCCAAGAGACCCAGTACTTC.

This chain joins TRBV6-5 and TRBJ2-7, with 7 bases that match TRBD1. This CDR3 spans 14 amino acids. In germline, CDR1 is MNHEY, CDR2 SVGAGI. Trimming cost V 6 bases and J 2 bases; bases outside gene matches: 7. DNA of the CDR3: TGTGCCAGCAGAGCTCCGGGACAGACCTACGAGCAGTACTTC. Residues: CASRAPGQTYEQYF.

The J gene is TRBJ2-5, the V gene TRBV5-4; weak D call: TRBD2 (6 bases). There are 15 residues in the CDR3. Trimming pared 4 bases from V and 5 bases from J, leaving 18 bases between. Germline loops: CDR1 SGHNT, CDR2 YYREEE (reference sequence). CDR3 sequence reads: CASSKPTGLSETQYF. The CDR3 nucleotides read TGTGCCAGCAGCAAACCGACGGGACTCTCGGAGACCCAGTACTTC.

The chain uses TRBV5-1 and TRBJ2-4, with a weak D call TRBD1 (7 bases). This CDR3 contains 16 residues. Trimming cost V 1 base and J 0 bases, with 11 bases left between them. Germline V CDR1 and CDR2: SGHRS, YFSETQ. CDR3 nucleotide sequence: TGCGCCAGCAGCTTGAGGCAGGGGGGAGCCAAAAACATTCAGTACTTC. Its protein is CASSLRQGGAKNIQYF.

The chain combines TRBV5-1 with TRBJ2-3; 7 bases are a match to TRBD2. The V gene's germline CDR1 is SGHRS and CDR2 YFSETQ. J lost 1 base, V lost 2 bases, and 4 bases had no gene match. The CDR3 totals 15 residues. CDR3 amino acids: CASSLAGMGTDTQYF. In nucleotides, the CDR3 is TGCGCCAGCAGCTTAGCGGGAATGGGCACAGATACGCAGTATTTT.

For the CDR3, the DNA is TGCGCCAGCAGCTTGGAATCTGGGGGACAGACGGACTCGACCTACGAGCAGTACTTC. Protein: CASSLESGGQTDSTYEQYF. V is TRBV5-1 and J is TRBJ2-7; TRBD1 aligns across 7 bases. The CDR3 extends over 19 amino acids. The trim removed 0 bases at V and 2 bases at J, leaving 17 bases unmatched. Looked up from germline, CDR1 is SGHRS and CDR2 is YFSETQ.

CDR3 protein: CASSPGDIEQYF. The CDR3 DNA sequence: TGTGCCAGCAGTCCAGGGGACATCGAGCAGTACTTC. The V and J genes are TRBV6-5 and TRBJ2-7, with D possibly being TRBD1 (6 bases). This CDR3 has 12 amino acids. The germline V gene has CDR1 MNHEY and CDR2 SVGAGI. V was pared by 5 bases and J by 6 bases, with 11 bases between.

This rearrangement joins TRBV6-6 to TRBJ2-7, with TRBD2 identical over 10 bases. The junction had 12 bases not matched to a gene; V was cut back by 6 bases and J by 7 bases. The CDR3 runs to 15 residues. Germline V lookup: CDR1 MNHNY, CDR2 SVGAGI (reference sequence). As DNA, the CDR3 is TGTGCCAGCAGCGTCCCCCTAGCGGGAGTGGGAGAGCAGTACTTC. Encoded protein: CASSVPLAGVGEQYF.

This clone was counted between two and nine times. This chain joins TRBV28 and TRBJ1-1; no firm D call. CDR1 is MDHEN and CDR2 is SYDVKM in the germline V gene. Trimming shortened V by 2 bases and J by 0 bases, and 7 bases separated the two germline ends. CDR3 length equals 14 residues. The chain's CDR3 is CASSLVQMNTEAFF. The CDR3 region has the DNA TGTGCCAGCAGTTTAGTACAGATGAACACTGAAGCTTTCTTT.

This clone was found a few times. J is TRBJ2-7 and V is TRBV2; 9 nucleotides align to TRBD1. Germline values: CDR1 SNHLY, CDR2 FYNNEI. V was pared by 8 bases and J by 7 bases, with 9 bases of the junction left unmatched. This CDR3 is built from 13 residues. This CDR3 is CASLQGAKGEQYF. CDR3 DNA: TGTGCCAGCTTACAGGGGGCAAAAGGAGAGCAGTACTTC.

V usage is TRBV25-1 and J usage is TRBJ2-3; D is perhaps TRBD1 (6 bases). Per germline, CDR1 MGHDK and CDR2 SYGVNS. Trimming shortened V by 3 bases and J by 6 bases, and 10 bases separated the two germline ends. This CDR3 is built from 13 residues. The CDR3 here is CASSDHRVDTQYF. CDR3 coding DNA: TGTGCCAGCAGTGACCACAGGGTGGATACGCAGTATTTT. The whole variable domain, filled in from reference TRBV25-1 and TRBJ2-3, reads EADIYQTPRYLVIGTGKKITLECSQTMGHDKMYWYQQDPGMELHLIHYSYGVNSTEKGDLSSESTVSRIRTEHFPLTLESARPSHTSQYLCASSDHRVDTQYFGPGTRLTVL.

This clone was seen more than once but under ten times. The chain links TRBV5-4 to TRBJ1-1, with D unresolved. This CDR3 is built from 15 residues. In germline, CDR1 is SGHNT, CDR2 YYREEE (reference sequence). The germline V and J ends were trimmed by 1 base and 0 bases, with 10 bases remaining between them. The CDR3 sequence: CASSLYLIVNTEAFF. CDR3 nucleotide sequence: TGTGCCAGCAGCTTGTATCTGATAGTGAACACTGAAGCTTTCTTT. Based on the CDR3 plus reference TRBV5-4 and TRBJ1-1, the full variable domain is ETGVTQSPTHLIKTRGQQVTLRCSSQSGHNTVSWYQQALGQGPQFIFQYYREEENGRGNFPPRFSGLQFPNYSSELNVNALELDDSALYLCASSLYLIVNTEAFFGQGTRLTVV.

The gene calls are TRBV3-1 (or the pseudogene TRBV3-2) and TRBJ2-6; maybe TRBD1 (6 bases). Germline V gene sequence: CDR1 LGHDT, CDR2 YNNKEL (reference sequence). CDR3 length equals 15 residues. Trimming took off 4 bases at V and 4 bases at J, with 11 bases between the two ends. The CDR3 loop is CASSPTGTGANVLTF. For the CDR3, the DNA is TGTGCCAGCAGCCCCACAGGGACCGGGGCCAACGTCCTGACTTTC.

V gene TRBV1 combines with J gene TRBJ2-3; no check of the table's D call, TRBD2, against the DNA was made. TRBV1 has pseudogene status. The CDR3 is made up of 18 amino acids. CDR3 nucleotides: TGCACCAGCAGCCATAAAGATAGGGACTCCACCCGTGGAGATACGCAGTATTTT. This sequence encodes CTSSHKDRDSTRGDTQYF.

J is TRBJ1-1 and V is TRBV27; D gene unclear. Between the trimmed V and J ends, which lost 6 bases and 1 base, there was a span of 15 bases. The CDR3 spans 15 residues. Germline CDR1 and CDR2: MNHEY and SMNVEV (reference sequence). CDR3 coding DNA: TGTGCCAGCAGAACATCCGGGAGCTGGAACACTGAAGCTTTCTTT. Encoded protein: CASRTSGSWNTEAFF.

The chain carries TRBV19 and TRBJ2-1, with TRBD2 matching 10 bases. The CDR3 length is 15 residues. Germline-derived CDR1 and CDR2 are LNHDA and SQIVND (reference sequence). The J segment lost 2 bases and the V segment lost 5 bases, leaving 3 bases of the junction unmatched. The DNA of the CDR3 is TGTGCCAGTAGTTCTAGCGGGAGAACCTACAATGAGCAGTTCTTC. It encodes CASSSSGRTYNEQFF.